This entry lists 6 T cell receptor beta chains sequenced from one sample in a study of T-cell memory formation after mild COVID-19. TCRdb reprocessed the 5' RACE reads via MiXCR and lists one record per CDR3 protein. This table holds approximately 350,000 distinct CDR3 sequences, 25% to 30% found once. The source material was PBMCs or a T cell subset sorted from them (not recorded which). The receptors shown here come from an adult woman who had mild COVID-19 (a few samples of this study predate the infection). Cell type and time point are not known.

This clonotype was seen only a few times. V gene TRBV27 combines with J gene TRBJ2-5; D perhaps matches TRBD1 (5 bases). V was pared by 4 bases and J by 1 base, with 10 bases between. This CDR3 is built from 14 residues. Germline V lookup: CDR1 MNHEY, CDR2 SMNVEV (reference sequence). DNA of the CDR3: TGTGCCAGCAGTTCTTACAGGTCCCAAGAGACCCAGTACTTC. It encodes CASSSYRSQETQYF.

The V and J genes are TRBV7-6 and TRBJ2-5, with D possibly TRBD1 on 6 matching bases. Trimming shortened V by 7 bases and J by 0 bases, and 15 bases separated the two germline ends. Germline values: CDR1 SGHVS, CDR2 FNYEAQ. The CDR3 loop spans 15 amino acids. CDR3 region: CASNQGIMYQETQYF. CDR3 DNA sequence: TGTGCCAGCAACCAGGGGATCATGTACCAAGAGACCCAGTACTTC.

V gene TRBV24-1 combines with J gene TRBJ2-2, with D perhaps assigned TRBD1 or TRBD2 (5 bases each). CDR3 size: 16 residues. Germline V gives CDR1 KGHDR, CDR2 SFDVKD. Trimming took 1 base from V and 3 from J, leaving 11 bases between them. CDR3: CATSDFDEGHTGELFF. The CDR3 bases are TGTGCCACCAGTGATTTTGACGAGGGGCACACCGGGGAGCTGTTTTTT.

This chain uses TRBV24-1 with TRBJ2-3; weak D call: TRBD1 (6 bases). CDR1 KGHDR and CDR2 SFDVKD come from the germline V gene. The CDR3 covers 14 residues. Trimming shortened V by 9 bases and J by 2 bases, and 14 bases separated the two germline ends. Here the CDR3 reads CATAGVGDTDTQYF. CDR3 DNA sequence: TGTGCCACCGCAGGGGTCGGGGACACAGATACGCAGTATTTT.

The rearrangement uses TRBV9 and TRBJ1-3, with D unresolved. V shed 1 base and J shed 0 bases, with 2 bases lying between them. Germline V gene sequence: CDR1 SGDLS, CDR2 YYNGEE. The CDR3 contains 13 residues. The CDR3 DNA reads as TGTGCCAGCAGCGTAAACTCTGGAAACACCATATATTTT. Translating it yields CASSVNSGNTIYF.

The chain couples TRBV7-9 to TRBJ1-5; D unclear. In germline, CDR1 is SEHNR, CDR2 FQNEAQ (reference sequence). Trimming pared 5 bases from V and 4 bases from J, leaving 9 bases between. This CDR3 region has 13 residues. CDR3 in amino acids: CASSTDQNQPQHF. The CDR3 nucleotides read TGTGCCAGCAGCACGGACCAGAATCAGCCCCAGCATTTT.